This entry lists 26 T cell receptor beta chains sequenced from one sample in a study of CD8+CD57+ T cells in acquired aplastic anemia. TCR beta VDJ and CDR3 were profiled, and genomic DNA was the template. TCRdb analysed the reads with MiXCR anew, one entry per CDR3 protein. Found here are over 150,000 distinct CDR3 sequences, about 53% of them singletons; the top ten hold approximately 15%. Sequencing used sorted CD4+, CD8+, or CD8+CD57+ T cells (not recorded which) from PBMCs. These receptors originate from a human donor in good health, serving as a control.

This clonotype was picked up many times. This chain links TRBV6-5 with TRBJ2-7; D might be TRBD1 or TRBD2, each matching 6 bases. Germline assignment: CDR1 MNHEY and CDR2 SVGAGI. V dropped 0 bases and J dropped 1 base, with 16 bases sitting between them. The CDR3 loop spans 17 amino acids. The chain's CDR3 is CASSYSSGGAGSYEQYF. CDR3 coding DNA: TGTGCCAGCAGTTACTCGAGTGGGGGCGCGGGGTCCTACGAGCAGTACTTC.

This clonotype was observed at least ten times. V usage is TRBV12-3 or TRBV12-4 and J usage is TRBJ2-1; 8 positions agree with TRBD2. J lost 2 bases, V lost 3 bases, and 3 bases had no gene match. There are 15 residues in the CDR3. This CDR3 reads CASSFGRGAYNEQFF. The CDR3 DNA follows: TGTGCCAGCAGTTTCGGGCGGGGGGCCTACAATGAGCAGTTCTTC.

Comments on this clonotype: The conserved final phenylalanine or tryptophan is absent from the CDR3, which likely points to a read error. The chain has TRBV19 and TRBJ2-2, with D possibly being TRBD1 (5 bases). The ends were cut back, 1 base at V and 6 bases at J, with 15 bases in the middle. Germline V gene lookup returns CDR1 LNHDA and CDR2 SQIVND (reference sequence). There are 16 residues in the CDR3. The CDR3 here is CASSIAAQDNAGELFS. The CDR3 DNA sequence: TGTGCCAGTAGTATAGCCGCACAGGACAACGCCGGGGAGCTGTTTTCT.

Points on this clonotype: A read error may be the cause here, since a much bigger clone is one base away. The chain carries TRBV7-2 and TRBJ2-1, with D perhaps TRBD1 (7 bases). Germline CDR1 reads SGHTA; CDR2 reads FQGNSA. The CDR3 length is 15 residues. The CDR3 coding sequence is TGTGCCAGCAGCTTAGTAATCCAGGGGGGCAATGGGCAGTTCTTC. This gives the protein CASSLVIQGGNGQFF.

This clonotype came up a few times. The CDR3 region is CASSLQGAEQYF. The CDR3 DNA sequence: TGTGCCAGCAGTCTCCAGGGTGCCGAGCAGTACTTC. V and J are TRBV6-6 and TRBJ2-7; D might be TRBD1 (5 bases). Trimming removed 5 bases from V and 6 bases from J, with 11 bases in between. From germline, CDR1 is MNHNY and CDR2 SVGAGI (reference sequence). This CDR3 has 12 amino acids.

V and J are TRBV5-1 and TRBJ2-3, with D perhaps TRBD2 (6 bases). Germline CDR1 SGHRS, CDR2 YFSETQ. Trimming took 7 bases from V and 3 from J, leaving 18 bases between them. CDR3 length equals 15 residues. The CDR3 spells CASRVAGRLTDTQYF. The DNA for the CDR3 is TGCGCCAGCCGCGTGGCGGGGAGACTAACAGATACGCAGTATTTT.

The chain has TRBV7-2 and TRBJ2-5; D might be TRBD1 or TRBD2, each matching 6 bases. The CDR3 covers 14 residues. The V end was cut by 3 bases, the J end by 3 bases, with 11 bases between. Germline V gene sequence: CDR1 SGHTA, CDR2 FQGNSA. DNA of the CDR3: TGTGCCAGCAGCTTCCCAGGGGAGGAAGAGACCCAGTACTTC. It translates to CASSFPGEEETQYF.

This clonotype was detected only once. CDR3 region: CASSLLGRGLEAFF. The CDR3 DNA sequence: TGTGCCAGCAGCTTACTAGGACGGGGACTCGAAGCTTTCTTT. The rearrangement joins TRBV7-9 to TRBJ1-1; D perhaps matches TRBD1 (5 bases). Trimming stripped 2 bases from V and 8 bases from J, with 15 bases between. The germline V gene has CDR1 SEHNR and CDR2 FQNEAQ (reference sequence). The CDR3 contains 14 residues.

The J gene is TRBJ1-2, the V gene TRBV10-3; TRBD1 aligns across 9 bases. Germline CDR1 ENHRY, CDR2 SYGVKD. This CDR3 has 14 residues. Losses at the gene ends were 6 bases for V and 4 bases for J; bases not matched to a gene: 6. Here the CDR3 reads CAISPGTGLYGYTF. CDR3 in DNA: TGTGCCATCAGCCCCGGGACAGGGCTCTATGGCTACACCTTC.

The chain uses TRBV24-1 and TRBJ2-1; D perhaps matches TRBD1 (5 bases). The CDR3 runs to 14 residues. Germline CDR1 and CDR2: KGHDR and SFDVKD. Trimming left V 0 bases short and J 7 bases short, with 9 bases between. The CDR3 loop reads CATSDLGQGNEQFF. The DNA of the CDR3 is TGTGCCACCAGTGATTTGGGGCAGGGTAATGAGCAGTTCTTC.

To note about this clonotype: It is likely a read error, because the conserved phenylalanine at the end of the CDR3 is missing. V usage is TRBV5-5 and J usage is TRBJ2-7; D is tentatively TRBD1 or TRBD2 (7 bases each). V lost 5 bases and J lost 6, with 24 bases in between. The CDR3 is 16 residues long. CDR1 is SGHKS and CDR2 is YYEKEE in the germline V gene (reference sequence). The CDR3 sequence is CASSSSLRGRTSEQYS. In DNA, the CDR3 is TGTGCCAGCAGTTCCAGTTTAAGGGGGCGGACTAGCGAGCAGTACTCC.

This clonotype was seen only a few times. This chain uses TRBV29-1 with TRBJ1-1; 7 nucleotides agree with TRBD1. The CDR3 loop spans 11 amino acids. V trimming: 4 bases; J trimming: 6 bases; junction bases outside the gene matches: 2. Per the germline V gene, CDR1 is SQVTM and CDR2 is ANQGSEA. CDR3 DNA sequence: TGCAGCGTTGGACAGGGATCTGAAGCTTTCTTT. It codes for CSVGQGSEAFF.

The CDR3 DNA is TGTGCCAGCACAACAGGTCGATATGGCTACACCTTC. As protein: CASTTGRYGYTF. The chain uses TRBV7-2 and TRBJ1-2; possibly TRBD1 for D (5 bases). Trimming took off 7 bases at V and 5 bases at J, with 11 bases between the two ends. The CDR3 totals 12 residues. Germline V gives CDR1 SGHTA, CDR2 FQGNSA.

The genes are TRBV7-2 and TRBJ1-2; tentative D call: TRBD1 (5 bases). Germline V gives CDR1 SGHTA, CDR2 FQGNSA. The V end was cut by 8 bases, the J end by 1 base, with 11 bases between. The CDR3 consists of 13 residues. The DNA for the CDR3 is TGTGCCAGCCTTAGCGGGGGTAACTATGGCTACACCTTC. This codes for CASLSGGNYGYTF.

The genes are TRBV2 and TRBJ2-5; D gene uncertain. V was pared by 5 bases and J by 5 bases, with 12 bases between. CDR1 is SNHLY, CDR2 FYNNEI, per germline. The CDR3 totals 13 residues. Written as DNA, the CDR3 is TGTGCCAGCAGTAGCATAACGCGGGAGACCCAGTACTTC. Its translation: CASSSITRETQYF.

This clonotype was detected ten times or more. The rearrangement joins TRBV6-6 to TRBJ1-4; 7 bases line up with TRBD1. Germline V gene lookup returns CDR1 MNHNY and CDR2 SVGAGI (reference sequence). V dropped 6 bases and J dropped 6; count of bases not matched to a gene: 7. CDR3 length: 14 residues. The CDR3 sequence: CASSHRGVDEKLFF. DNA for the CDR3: TGTGCCAGCAGCCACAGGGGTGTCGATGAAAAACTGTTTTTT.

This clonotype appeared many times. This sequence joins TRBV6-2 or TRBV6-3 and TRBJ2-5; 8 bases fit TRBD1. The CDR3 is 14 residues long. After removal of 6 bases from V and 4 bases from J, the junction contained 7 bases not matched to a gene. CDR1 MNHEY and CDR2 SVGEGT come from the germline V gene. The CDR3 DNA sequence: TGTGCCAGCAGGGCTCAGGGGGCGGGAGAGACCCAGTACTTC. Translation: CASRAQGAGETQYF.

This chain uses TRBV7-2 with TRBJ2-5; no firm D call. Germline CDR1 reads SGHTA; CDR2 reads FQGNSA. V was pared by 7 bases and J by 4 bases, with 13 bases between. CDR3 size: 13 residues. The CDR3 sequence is CASTGLTAETQYF. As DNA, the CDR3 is TGTGCCAGCACAGGCTTGACGGCAGAGACCCAGTACTTC. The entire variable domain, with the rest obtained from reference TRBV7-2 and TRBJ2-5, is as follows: GAGVSQSPSNKVTEKGKDVELRCDPISGHTALYWYRQSLGQGLEFLIYFQGNSAPDKSGLPSDRFSAERTGGSVSTLTIQRTQQEDSAVYLCASTGLTAETQYFGPGTRLLVL.

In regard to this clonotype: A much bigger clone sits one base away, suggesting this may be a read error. The CDR3: CASSYRKGGQETQYF. In DNA, the CDR3 is TGTGCCAGCAGTTACAGGAAGGGCGGACAAGAGACCCAGTACTTC. The genes are TRBV6-4 and TRBJ2-5; the D gene is possibly TRBD1 (5 bases). CDR3 length: 15 amino acids. With 5 bases removed from V and 2 bases from J, the gap between germline ends came to 15 bases. Germline CDR1 MRHNA, CDR2 SNTAGT.

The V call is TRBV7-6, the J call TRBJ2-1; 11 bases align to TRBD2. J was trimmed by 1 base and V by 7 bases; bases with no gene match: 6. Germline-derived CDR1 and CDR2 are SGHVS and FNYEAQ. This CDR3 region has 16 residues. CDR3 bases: TGTGCCAGCAAGTCACTAGCGGGAGATTCCTACAATGAGCAGTTCTTC. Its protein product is CASKSLAGDSYNEQFF.

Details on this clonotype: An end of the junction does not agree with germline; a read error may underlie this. The CDR3 bases are TGTGCCAGCAGTGAAGGAGGGGTTTACTACGAGCAGTACTTC. Translated, it gives CASSEGGVYYEQYF. The V call is TRBV10-3, the J call TRBJ2-7, with D tentatively TRBD2 (6 bases). Germline V gene sequence: CDR1 ENHRY, CDR2 SYGVKD. The CDR3 has 14 amino acids.

In DNA, the CDR3 is TGCAGCGTCGTCCTGAGCGGCAATCAGCCCCAGCATTTT. Translating gives CSVVLSGNQPQHF. The chain is built from TRBV29-1 and TRBJ1-5; D is unclear. The CDR3 spans 13 residues. In germline, CDR1 is SQVTM, CDR2 ANQGSEA. Trimming pared 6 bases from V and 2 bases from J, leaving 11 bases between. Full variable domain (missing parts from reference TRBV29-1 and TRBJ1-5): SAVISQKPSRDICQRGTSLTIQCQVDSQVTMMFWYRQQPGQSLTLIATANQGSEATYESGFVIDKFPISRPNLTFSTLTVSNMSPEDSSIYLCSVVLSGNQPQHFGDGTRLSIL.

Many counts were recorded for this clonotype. CDR3 coding DNA: TGTGCCAGCAGCTTAGGGACAGCCTACAATGAGCAGTTCTTC. Translated: CASSLGTAYNEQFF. The chain couples TRBV7-2 to TRBJ2-1, with a tentative D call TRBD1 (6 bases). The germline gives CDR1 SGHTA, CDR2 FQGNSA. This CDR3 contains 14 residues. V lost 1 base and J 2 bases, leaving 6 bases between the germline ends.

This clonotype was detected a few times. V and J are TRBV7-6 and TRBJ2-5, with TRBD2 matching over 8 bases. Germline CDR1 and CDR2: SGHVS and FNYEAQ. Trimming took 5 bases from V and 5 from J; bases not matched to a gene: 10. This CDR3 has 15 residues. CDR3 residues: CASSLGTRLAETQYF. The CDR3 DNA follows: TGTGCCAGCAGCCTCGGGACTAGACTTGCGGAGACCCAGTACTTC.

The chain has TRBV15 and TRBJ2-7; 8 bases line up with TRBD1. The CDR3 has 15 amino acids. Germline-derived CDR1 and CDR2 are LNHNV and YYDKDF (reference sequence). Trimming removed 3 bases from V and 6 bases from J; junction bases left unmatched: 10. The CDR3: CATSSHTGGIAEQYF. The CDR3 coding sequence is TGTGCCACCAGCAGCCACACAGGGGGTATCGCCGAGCAGTACTTC.

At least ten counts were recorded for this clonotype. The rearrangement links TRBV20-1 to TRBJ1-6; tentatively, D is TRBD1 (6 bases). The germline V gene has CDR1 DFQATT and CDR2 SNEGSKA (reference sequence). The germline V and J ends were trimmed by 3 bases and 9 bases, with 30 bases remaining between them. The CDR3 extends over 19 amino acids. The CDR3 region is CSASRDTPGLRSYGSPLHF. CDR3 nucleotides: TGCAGTGCTAGTAGGGACACACCAGGGTTAAGGAGTTACGGTTCACCCCTCCACTTT.